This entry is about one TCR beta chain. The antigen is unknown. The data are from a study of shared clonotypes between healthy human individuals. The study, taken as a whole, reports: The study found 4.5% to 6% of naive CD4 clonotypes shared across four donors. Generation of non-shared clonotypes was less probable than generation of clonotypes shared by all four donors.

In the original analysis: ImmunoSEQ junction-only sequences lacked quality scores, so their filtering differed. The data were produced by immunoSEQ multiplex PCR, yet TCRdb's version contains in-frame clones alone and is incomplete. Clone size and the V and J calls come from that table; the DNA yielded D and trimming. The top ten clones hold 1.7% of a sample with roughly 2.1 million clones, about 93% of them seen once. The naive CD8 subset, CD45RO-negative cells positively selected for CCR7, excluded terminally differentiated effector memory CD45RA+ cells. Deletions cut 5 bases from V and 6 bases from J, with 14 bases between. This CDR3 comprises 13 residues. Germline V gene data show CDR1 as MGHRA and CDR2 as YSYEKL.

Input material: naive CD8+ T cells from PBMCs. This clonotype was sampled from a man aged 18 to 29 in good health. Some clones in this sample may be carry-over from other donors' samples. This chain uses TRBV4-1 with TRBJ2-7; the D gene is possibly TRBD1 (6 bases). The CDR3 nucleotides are TGCGCCAGCAGCTCCGACAGGCCAGGCGAGCAGTACTTC. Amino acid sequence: CASSSDRPGEQYF.